What follows are 8 T cell receptor beta chains derived from one specimen sequenced in a study of blood T cell repertoires in COVID-19. The assay was immunoSEQ multiplex PCR, and TCRdb's table has in-frame clones only and misses some. This repertoire shows 35,000 to 45,000 clones, roughly three quarters found once; its top ten account for 8.5% to 9%. Sequencing was done on a sample of peripheral blood. These receptors all come from a man between 65 and 85 years old with active or convalescent COVID-19.

The V gene is TRBV16, the J gene TRBJ2-7; TRBD1 aligns across 7 bases. V was clipped by 1 base and J by 3 bases; unmatched bases: 9. This CDR3 comprises 16 residues. Germline assignment: CDR1 KGHSY and CDR2 FQNENV. As DNA, the CDR3 is TGTGCCAGCAGCCAATTCCCCAGGGGGACGATCTACGAGCAGTACTTC. Protein: CASSQFPRGTIYEQYF.

The chain carries TRBV5-6 and TRBJ1-1; unclear D gene. Germline CDR1 and CDR2: SGHDT and YYEEEE. Trimming removed 0 bases from V and 10 bases from J, with 19 bases in between. The CDR3 sequence is 15 residues long. As DNA, the CDR3 is TGTGCCAGCAGCTTGGGACCCGGGCAGGAGGGTAGAGCTTTCTTT. Its translation: CASSLGPGQEGRAFF.

The chain joins TRBV5-1 to TRBJ1-2; D gene unclear. Germline CDR1 and CDR2: SGHRS and YFSETQ. Trimming left V 4 bases short and J 5 bases short, with 15 bases between. This CDR3 region has 14 residues. Written as DNA, the CDR3 is TGCGCCAGCAGCCTCTCGGGTGGAGGATATGGCTACACCTTC. Translating it yields CASSLSGGGYGYTF.

The chain couples TRBV3-1 (or the pseudogene TRBV3-2) to TRBJ1-2; D not certain. The CDR3 runs 13 residues. The germline CDR1 and CDR2 sequences are LGHDT and YNNKEL (reference sequence). V was pared by 0 bases and J by 6 bases, with 8 bases between. The CDR3 loop is CASSQEFRDGYTF. The CDR3 nucleotides are TGTGCCAGCAGCCAAGAATTCCGGGATGGCTACACCTTC.

The chain recombines TRBV2 with TRBJ1-2, with a possible D match to TRBD1 (5 bases). This CDR3 contains 11 residues. Germline loops: CDR1 SNHLY, CDR2 FYNNEI. Trimming took 8 bases from V and 4 from J, leaving 8 bases between them. CDR3 residues: CASGRAYGYTF. The CDR3, as DNA: TGTGCCAGCGGCAGGGCCTATGGCTACACCTTC.

The genes are TRBV11-3 and TRBJ1-3, with D tentatively TRBD1 (5 bases). Germline assignment: CDR1 SGHNT and CDR2 YENEEA. V was pared by 5 bases and J by 2 bases, with 19 bases between. The CDR3 runs 17 residues. The CDR3 DNA follows: TGTGCCAGCAGCCCCCGTCAGCAGGGAGGTGCTGGAAACACCATATATTTT. This sequence encodes CASSPRQQGGAGNTIYF.

The rearrangement joins TRBV7-9 to TRBJ1-6; 7 bases match TRBD1. The CDR3 totals 15 residues. V was pared by 5 bases and J by 9 bases, with 10 bases of the junction left unmatched. CDR1 is SEHNR, CDR2 FQNEAQ, per germline (reference sequence). The CDR3 coding sequence is TGTGCCAGCAGCCCGACAGGGATCCGTGGTTCACCCCTCCACTTT. This translates into CASSPTGIRGSPLHF.

The chain uses TRBV29-1 and TRBJ1-6, with 7 bases identical to TRBD1. With 6 bases clipped from V and 5 bases from J, the junction kept 4 bases outside the gene matches. This CDR3 contains 13 residues. The germline CDR1 and CDR2 sequences are SQVTM and ANQGSEA. CDR3 DNA: TGCAGCGTCGCAACAGGGGATAATTCACCCCTCCACTTT. It is translated as CSVATGDNSPLHF.